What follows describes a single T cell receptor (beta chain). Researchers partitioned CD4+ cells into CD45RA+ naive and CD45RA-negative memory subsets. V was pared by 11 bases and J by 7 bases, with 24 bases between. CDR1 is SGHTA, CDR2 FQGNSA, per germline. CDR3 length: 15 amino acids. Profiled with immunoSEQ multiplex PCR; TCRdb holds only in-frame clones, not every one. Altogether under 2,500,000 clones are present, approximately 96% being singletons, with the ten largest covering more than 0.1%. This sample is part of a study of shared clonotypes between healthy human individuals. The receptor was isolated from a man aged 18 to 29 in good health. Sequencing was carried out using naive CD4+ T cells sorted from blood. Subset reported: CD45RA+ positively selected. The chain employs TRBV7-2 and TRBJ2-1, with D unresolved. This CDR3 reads CAEASTGVRPNEQFF. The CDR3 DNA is TGTGCCGAGGCCTCCACGGGTGTGAGGCCTAATGAGCAGTTCTTC.